This TCR beta chain was retrieved from a study of post-analysis software for immune sequencing data. Study-level background: Multiple sclerosis in the patients followed relapsing-remitting, secondary progressive and progressive-relapsing courses.

Germline lookup yields CDR1 MDHEN and CDR2 SYDVKM. This CDR3 comprises 17 residues. As concerns this clonotype: What it recognizes is unknown.

Unique molecular identifiers featured in each of the TCR beta cDNA libraries. Starting from around 0.96 to 9.9 million T cells, the study yielded approximately 500,000 cDNA molecules. Each CDR3 protein is one row after TCRdb ran MiXCR on the PCR reads. The sample has 350,000 to 500,000 distinct CDR3 sequences; approximately 42% are singletons. Study-wide results and caveats: Those with multiple sclerosis, the patient group, showed significantly lower normalized Chao1 diversity than controls. F-measure co-clustering was strong for batch-matched samples. Higher frequency in patients than in controls was seen for roughly five TRBV segments, with TRBV5-6, TRBV5-1 and TRBV20-1 among them.

The V gene is TRBV28, the J gene TRBJ2-4, with TRBD1 matching 11 bases. The end of the DNA aligns better with TRBJ2-7, so the J call may be wrong. The sequenced sample consisted of blood. The origin of this receptor is a girl aged 2 to 10 with multiple sclerosis. The CDR3 DNA is TGTGCCAGCAGTTTAATCTCGGGACAGGGGGTCGTCTACGAGCAGTACTTC. Its translation is CASSLISGQGVVYEQYF.